Here is one TCR beta chain with its context. The V gene end was trimmed by 0 bases and the J gene end by 0 bases; junction bases not matched to a gene: 5. The CDR3 loop spans 17 amino acids. This entry belongs to a study of blood T cell repertoires in COVID-19. The wider study: There were acute and convalescent COVID-19 samples, and they came from the United States, Italy and Spain.

In the authors' workflow: It was from reference gene primer amplification that nucleated cell counts were estimated. This table comes from immunoSEQ multiplex PCR, and its TCRdb copy is limited to in-frame clones, with some not included. V, J and clone size are those of that table, while D and trimming were read from the DNA. Of about 65,000 clones listed, around four fifths are singletons. The origin of this receptor is a human donor in a cohort sampled during active COVID-19. The chain is built from TRBV5-3 and TRBJ2-7; the match to TRBD2 covers 11 bases. TRBV5-3 is classed as an ORF, of uncertain function. Sequencing was performed on peripheral blood. The CDR3 spells CARSLALAGGLSYEQYF. In DNA form, the CDR3 reads TGTGCCAGAAGCTTGGCGCTAGCGGGGGGCCTCTCCTACGAGCAGTACTTC.